These 20 T cell receptor beta chains came from one sample sequenced in a study of T cells in Graves' hyperthyroidism and ophthalmopathy. The investigators amplified TCR beta CDR3 regions from RNA transcripts. The HTBI primer set drove a first-round RT-PCR of the TCR CDR3. Each CDR3 protein is one row after TCRdb ran MiXCR on the multiplex PCR reads. Seen here are 300,000 or so distinct CDR3 sequences, roughly 18% observed once, and the top ten hold about 49%. What was sequenced was blood. The origin of the receptors is a woman between 45 and 60 years old with Graves' hyperthyroidism.

This clonotype was picked up many times. This chain links TRBV24-1 with TRBJ2-3; 10 positions match TRBD2. CDR3 length: 14 residues. Germline CDR1 reads KGHDR; CDR2 reads SFDVKD. The ends lost 9 bases at V and 5 bases at J; junction bases unmatched: 7. Here the CDR3 DNA reads TGTGCCACCGCGCTAGCGGGAGCGTTAGATACGCAGTATTTT. Translating gives CATALAGALDTQYF.

This clonotype turned up a few times. The genes are TRBV20-1 and TRBJ2-7, with 9 bases identical to TRBD2. After removal of 7 bases from V and 0 bases from J, the junction contained 7 bases not matched to a gene. The CDR3 consists of 14 residues. Germline CDR1 and CDR2: DFQATT and SNEGSKA (reference sequence). The CDR3 here is CSGMTSGNSYEQYF. In nucleotides, the CDR3 is TGCAGTGGTATGACTAGCGGAAACTCCTACGAGCAGTACTTC.

The V and J genes are TRBV19 and TRBJ1-1, with 10 bases identical to TRBD1. V shed 6 bases, J shed 1 base, and the junction held 5 bases outside the gene matches. Germline V gives CDR1 LNHDA, CDR2 SQIVND (reference sequence). The CDR3 has 15 amino acids. The CDR3 nucleotides are TGTGCCAGTAGAGGGGGACAGGGGAGGAACACTGAAGCTTTCTTT. Amino acids: CASRGGQGRNTEAFF.

At least ten counts were recorded for this clonotype. V and J are TRBV20-1 and TRBJ2-7; the D is unclear. V was cut by 3 bases and J by 0 bases, with 9 bases left in between. The CDR3 is 13 residues long. CDR1 DFQATT and CDR2 SNEGSKA come from the germline V gene (reference sequence). The CDR3 sequence: CSARPPHSYEQYF. The CDR3 nucleotides read TGCAGTGCTAGGCCTCCCCACTCCTACGAGCAGTACTTC.

This clonotype came up many times. The gene calls are TRBV11-2 and TRBJ1-2; no firm D call. The CDR3 runs 11 residues. CDR1 is SGHAT, CDR2 FQNNGV, per germline. Trimming took 5 bases from V and 8 from J, leaving 9 bases between them. DNA for the CDR3: TGTGCCAGCAGCCATGGCGGAGGCTACACCTTC. This sequence encodes CASSHGGGYTF. Supplemented by reference TRBV11-2 and TRBJ1-2, the full variable domain reads EAGVAQSPRYKIIEKRQSVAFWCNPISGHATLYWYQQILGQGPKLLIQFQNNGVVDDSQLPKDRFSAERLKGVDSTLKIQPAKLEDSAVYLCASSHGGGYTFGSGTRLTVV.

The genes are TRBV30 and TRBJ2-5, with 9 bases aligning to TRBD2. There are 16 residues in the CDR3. Germline V gives CDR1 GTSNPN, CDR2 SVGIG (reference sequence). J was trimmed by 5 bases and V by 0 bases; bases with no gene match: 10. The CDR3 DNA sequence: TGTGCCTGGAGTGTAGGCCCAGCGGGGGGCGGGGAGACCCAGTACTTC. The encoded protein is CAWSVGPAGGGETQYF.

This clonotype was detected many times. J is TRBJ2-7 and V is TRBV7-2; D is undetermined. The CDR3 extends over 14 amino acids. With 5 bases removed from V and 2 bases from J, the gap between germline ends came to 13 bases. Germline V gene data show CDR1 as SGHTA and CDR2 as FQGNSA. The CDR3 bases are TGTGCCAGCAGCATAGACTGGACCGCCTACGAGCAGTACTTC. It yields the protein CASSIDWTAYEQYF.

The table lists this clonotype with a few counts. V and J are TRBV6-2 or TRBV6-3 and TRBJ1-5; D is possibly TRBD1 (6 bases). The CDR3 covers 13 residues. The germline V gene has CDR1 MNHEY and CDR2 SVGEGT. The germline V and J ends were trimmed by 6 bases and 7 bases, with 13 bases remaining between them. This chain's CDR3 is CASSTDRNQPQHF. CDR3 coding DNA: TGTGCCAGCAGCACAGACAGGAACCAGCCCCAGCATTTT.

This clonotype was observed at least ten times. This chain links TRBV6-1 with TRBJ1-1, with a weak D call TRBD1 (5 bases). V lost 8 bases and J lost 3, with 13 bases in between. The CDR3 covers 13 residues. Germline CDR1 is MNHNS and CDR2 is SASEGT. The CDR3 DNA follows: TGTGCCAGCTTACTCACGGGGGACACTGAAGCTTTCTTT. Translation gives CASLLTGDTEAFF.

Only a few counts were recorded for this clonotype. V gene TRBV7-6 combines with J gene TRBJ2-1; D uncertain. Germline V CDR1 and CDR2: SGHVS, FNYEAQ. Trimming left V 3 bases short and J 0 bases short, with 12 bases between. The CDR3 loop spans 16 amino acids. Here the CDR3 reads CASSFSTLSSYNEQFF. In DNA form, the CDR3 reads TGTGCCAGCAGCTTCTCGACACTGAGCTCCTACAATGAGCAGTTCTTC.

The V call is TRBV6-1, the J call TRBJ2-2; D may be TRBD1 (9 bases). The CDR3 runs 17 residues. The V gene's germline CDR1 is MNHNS and CDR2 SASEGT. V gave up 7 bases and J gave up 1 base, with 19 bases separating them. CDR3 nucleotides: TGTGCCAGCAACCCCCGGGGGGGACAGGGGAACACCGGGGAGCTGTTTTTT. As protein: CASNPRGGQGNTGELFF.

This chain connects TRBV18 to TRBJ2-3; 10 bases map to TRBD2. Trimming took 6 bases from V and 1 from J; bases not matched to a gene: 7. This CDR3 has 16 residues. Germline V gene data show CDR1 as KGHSH and CDR2 as LQKENI. The chain's CDR3 is CASSPGLAAGTDTQYF. CDR3 nucleotides: TGTGCCAGCTCGCCCGGACTAGCGGCAGGCACAGATACGCAGTATTTT.

The chain recombines TRBV5-5 with TRBJ1-2; the D gene is possibly TRBD1 (5 bases). Trimming pared 0 bases from V and 11 bases from J, leaving 11 bases between. The length of the CDR3 is 12 residues. Germline loops: CDR1 SGHKS, CDR2 YYEKEE (reference sequence). The DNA for the CDR3 is TGTGCCAGCAGCTTGGGACAGAATCAATACACCTTC. Translating it yields CASSLGQNQYTF.

This clonotype was observed many times. Written as DNA, the CDR3 is TGTGCCAGCAGTTCTGGAGCGGGAGGGACCTACGAGCAGTACTTC. As protein: CASSSGAGGTYEQYF. This chain links TRBV12-3 or TRBV12-4 with TRBJ2-7, with 10 bases identical to TRBD2. With 4 bases clipped from V and 2 bases from J, the junction kept 5 bases outside the gene matches. The CDR3 sequence is 15 residues long.

Comment on this clonotype: A much larger clone lies one base from this, so it may be a read error. This chain uses TRBV3-1 with TRBJ2-3, with TRBD1 matching 7 bases. CDR3 length equals 15 residues. Germline V gives CDR1 LGHDT, CDR2 YNNKEL (reference sequence). Here the CDR3 reads CASSPDRVGTYTQYF. The CDR3 nucleotides are TGTGCCAGCAGTCCCGACAGGGTGGGCACATATACGCAGTATTTT.

This clonotype was seen only a few times. J is TRBJ2-5 and V is TRBV6-6; D is perhaps TRBD2 (5 bases). This CDR3 is 17 amino acids long. Germline-derived CDR1 and CDR2 are MNHNY and SVGAGI (reference sequence). V lost 0 bases and J 1 base, leaving 15 bases between the germline ends. For the CDR3, the DNA is TGTGCCAGCAGTTACTCGATCGCCCCGGGGTCCCAAGAGACCCAGTACTTC. It encodes CASSYSIAPGSQETQYF.

This clonotype was recorded at least ten times. This sequence joins TRBV3-1 and TRBJ1-2, with 10 bases aligning to TRBD1. Germline-derived CDR1 and CDR2 are LGHDT and YNNKEL (reference sequence). Germline trimming cut 1 base from V and 4 bases from J; bases unmatched to any gene: 9. The CDR3 is made up of 17 amino acids. In nucleotides, the CDR3 is TGTGCCAGCAGCCAAGCCACCGGACAGGGGGTCGTCTATGGCTACACCTTC. It codes for CASSQATGQGVVYGYTF. The full variable domain, with the rest looked up from reference TRBV3-1 and TRBJ1-2, is DTAVSQTPKYLVTQMGNDKSIKCEQNLGHDTMYWYKQDSKKFLKIMFSYNNKELIINETVPNRFSPKSPDKAHLNLHINSLELGDSAVYFCASSQATGQGVVYGYTFGSGTRLTVV.

The chain has TRBV3-1 and TRBJ2-3, with 11 bases that match TRBD2. Germline V gene lookup returns CDR1 LGHDT and CDR2 YNNKEL (reference sequence). V gave up 3 bases and J gave up 4 bases; unmatched junction bases: 6. The CDR3 totals 16 residues. The CDR3 DNA is TGTGCCAGCAGCCAGGATAGCGGGGGGGCCGCAGATACGCAGTATTTT. Amino acid sequence: CASSQDSGGAADTQYF.

This clonotype was found a few times. The chain recombines TRBV6-2 or TRBV6-3 with TRBJ1-1; possible D gene TRBD1, 6 bases. Trimming cost V 2 bases and J 6 bases, with 7 bases left between them. The germline V gene encodes CDR1 MNHEY and CDR2 SVGEGT. The CDR3 sequence is 12 residues long. This CDR3 is CASSYRTAEAFF. CDR3 bases: TGTGCCAGCAGTTACCGGACAGCTGAAGCTTTCTTT.

The chain is built from TRBV20-1 and TRBJ2-7; D is possibly TRBD1 (5 bases). TRBJ2-1 matches the DNA end more closely, so the J call is doubtful. The CDR3 is 12 amino acids. CDR1 DFQATT and CDR2 SNEGSKA come from the germline V gene (reference sequence). Here the CDR3 reads CSATQWGDEQFF. The CDR3 region has the DNA TGCAGTGCTACCCAGTGGGGCGACGAGCAGTTCTTC.